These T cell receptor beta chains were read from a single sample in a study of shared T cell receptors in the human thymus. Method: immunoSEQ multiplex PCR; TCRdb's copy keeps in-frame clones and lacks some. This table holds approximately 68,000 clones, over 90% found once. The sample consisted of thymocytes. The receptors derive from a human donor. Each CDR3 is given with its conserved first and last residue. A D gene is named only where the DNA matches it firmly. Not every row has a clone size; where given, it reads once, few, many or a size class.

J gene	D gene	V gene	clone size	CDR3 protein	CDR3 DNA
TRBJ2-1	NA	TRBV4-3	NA	CASSQERTGLWHNEQFF	TGCGCCAGCAGCCAAGAGAGAACAGGCTTGTGGCACAATGAGCAGTTCTTC
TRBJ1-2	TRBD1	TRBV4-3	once	CASSQGDRVWNGYTF	TGCGCCAGCAGCCAAGGAGACAGGGTTTGGAATGGCTACACCTTC
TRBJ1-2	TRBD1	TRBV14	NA	CASSQVPGTGAVYGYTF	TGTGCCAGCAGCCAAGTGCCCGGGACAGGAGCCGTCTATGGCTACACCTTC
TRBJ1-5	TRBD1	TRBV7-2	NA	CASSSLQGSQPQHF	TGTGCCAGCAGCTCATTACAGGGGAGTCAGCCCCAGCATTTT
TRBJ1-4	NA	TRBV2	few	CASSEGVSHATNEKLFF	TGTGCCAGCAGTGAGGGGGTTTCACATGCAACTAATGAAAAACTGTTTTTT
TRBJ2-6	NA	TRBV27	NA	CASSPCVGGCSGANVLTF	TGTGCCAGCAGTCCGTGCGTGGGTGGGTGCTCTGGGGCCAACGTCCTGACTTTC
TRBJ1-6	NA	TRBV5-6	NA	CASKTGNSPLHF	TGTGCCAGCAAGACGGGTAATTCACCCCTCCACTTT
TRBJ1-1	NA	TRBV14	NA	CASSQPQQRNTEAFF	TGTGCCAGCAGCCAGCCCCAACAGAGGAACACTGAAGCTTTCTTT
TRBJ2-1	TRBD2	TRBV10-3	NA	CAIRPGLAGVYNEQFF	TGTGCCATCAGACCGGGACTAGCGGGGGTATACAATGAGCAGTTCTTC
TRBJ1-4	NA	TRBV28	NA	CASSLRQGRPQEKLFF	TGTGCCAGCAGTTTACGGCAGGGGAGGCCCCAGGAAAAACTGTTTTTT
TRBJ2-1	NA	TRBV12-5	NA	CASGSPNSYNEQFF	TGTGCTAGTGGTTCACCCAACTCCTACAATGAGCAGTTCTTC
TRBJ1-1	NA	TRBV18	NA	CASSPGQTAHEAFF	TGTGCCAGCTCACCGGGCCAGACAGCACATGAAGCTTTCTTT
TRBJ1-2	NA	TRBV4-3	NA	CASSQDRGGHSNYGYTF	TGCGCCAGCAGCCAAGATAGGGGGGGGCACTCCAACTATGGCTACACCTTC
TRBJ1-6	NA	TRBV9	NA	CASSPGRVIDSPLHF	TGTGCCAGCAGCCCCGGTAGGGTTATCGATTCACCCCTCCACTTT
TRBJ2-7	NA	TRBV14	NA	CASSPRTGDEQYF	TGTGCCAGCAGCCCGAGGACGGGTGACGAGCAGTACTTC
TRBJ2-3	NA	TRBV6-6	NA	CASSYGATSTDTQYF	TGTGCCAGCAGTTACGGGGCCACTAGCACAGATACGCAGTATTTT
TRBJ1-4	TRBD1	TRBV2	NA	CASSEGQGVFNEKLFF	TGTGCCAGCAGTGAGGGACAGGGGGTATTTAATGAAAAACTGTTTTTT
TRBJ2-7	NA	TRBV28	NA	CASSLVLGPSSYEQYF	TGTGCCAGCAGTTTAGTGTTGGGGCCCAGCTCCTACGAGCAGTACTTC
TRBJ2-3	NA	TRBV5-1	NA	CASSLQGPDTQYF	TGCGCCAGCAGCTTGCAGGGGCCAGATACGCAGTATTTT
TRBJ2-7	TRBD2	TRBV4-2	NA	CASSQDSGLAREQYF	TGTGCCAGCAGCCAAGATTCCGGACTAGCGAGGGAGCAGTACTTC
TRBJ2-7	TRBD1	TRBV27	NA	CASSFPTGGTGGTYEQYF	TGTGCCAGCAGTTTTCCGACCGGAGGGACAGGGGGAACCTACGAGCAGTACTTC
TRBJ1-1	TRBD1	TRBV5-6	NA	CASSLNWDREFNTEAFF	TGTGCCAGCAGCTTAAATTGGGACAGGGAATTTAACACTGAAGCTTTCTTT
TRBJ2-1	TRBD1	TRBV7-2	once	CASSFDRGGENEQFF	TGTGCCAGCAGCTTTGACAGGGGGGGCGAGAATGAGCAGTTCTTC
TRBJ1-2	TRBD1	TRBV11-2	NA	CASSLAPDRGWGYTF	TGTGCCAGCAGCTTAGCCCCAGACAGGGGTTGGGGCTACACCTTC
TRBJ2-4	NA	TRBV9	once	CASSEQDQGYLAKNIQYF	TGTGCCAGCAGCGAACAAGACCAGGGTTACTTAGCCAAAAACATTCAGTACTTC
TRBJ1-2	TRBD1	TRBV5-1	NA	CASSVGRTGGPANYGYTF	TGCGCCAGCAGCGTTGGTCGGACAGGAGGGCCAGCTAACTATGGCTACACCTTC
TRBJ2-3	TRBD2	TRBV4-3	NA	CASRPRAGESTDTQYF	TGCGCCAGCAGGCCCCGAGCGGGGGAGAGCACAGATACGCAGTATTTT
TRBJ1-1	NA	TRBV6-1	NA	CASSERGASLEAFF	TGTGCCAGCAGTGAAAGGGGGGCGTCGTTGGAAGCTTTCTTT
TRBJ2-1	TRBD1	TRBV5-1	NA	CASSDVGTGVYNEQFF	TGCGCCAGCAGCGACGTCGGGACAGGGGTGTACAATGAGCAGTTCTTC
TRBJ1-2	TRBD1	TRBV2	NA	CASSEGAGRQGDGYTF	TGTGCCAGCAGTGAAGGGGCAGGGAGACAGGGTGATGGCTACACCTTC
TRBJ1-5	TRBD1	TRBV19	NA	CASSTPDREFQPQHF	TGTGCCAGTAGTACTCCGGACAGGGAATTCCAGCCCCAGCATTTT
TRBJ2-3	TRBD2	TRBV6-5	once	CASSYSTSGGPDTQYF	TGTGCCAGCAGTTACTCGACTAGCGGGGGGCCAGATACGCAGTATTTT
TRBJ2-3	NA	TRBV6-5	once	CASSYGGPDTQYF	TGTGCCAGCAGTTACGGAGGCCCAGATACGCAGTATTTT
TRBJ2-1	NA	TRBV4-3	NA	CASSQAAANEQFF	TGCGCCAGCAGCCAAGCGGCCGCCAATGAGCAGTTCTTC
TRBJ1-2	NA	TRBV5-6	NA	CASSWAPTGVDGYTF	TGTGCCAGCAGCTGGGCCCCGACGGGAGTCGATGGCTACACCTTC
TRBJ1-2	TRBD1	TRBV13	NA	CASSDRTGANYGYTF	TGTGCCAGCAGCGACAGGACAGGGGCTAACTATGGCTACACCTTC
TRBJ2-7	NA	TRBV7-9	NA	CASSLVSGYDEQYF	TGTGCCAGCAGCTTAGTGTCAGGGTACGACGAGCAGTACTTC
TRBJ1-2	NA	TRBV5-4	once	CASSSALLEGGGQLHYGYTF	TGTGCCAGCAGCAGCGCGTTGTTGGAGGGGGGCGGGCAGTTGCACTATGGCTACACCTTC
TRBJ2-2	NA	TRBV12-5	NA	CASGLPSGGLGFGGELFF	TGTGCTAGTGGTTTGCCCTCAGGGGGACTAGGATTCGGCGGGGAGCTGTTTTTT
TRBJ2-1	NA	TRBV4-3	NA	CASSQVKGRGTNEQFF	TGCGCCAGCAGCCAAGTTAAAGGCAGGGGAACCAATGAGCAGTTCTTC
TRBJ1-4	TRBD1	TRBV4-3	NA	CASSQAFTDRVNEKLFF	TGCGCCAGCAGCCAAGCTTTTACGGACAGGGTAAACGAAAAACTGTTTTTT
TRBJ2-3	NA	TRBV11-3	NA	CASSPGPDTQYF	TGTGCCAGCAGCCCGGGTCCAGATACGCAGTATTTT
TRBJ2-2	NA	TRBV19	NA	CASSTGVIGELFF	TGTGCCAGTAGTACAGGGGTTATCGGGGAGCTGTTTTTT
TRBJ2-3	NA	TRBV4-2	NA	CASSQDFSTDTQYF	TGTGCCAGCAGCCAAGATTTTAGCACAGATACGCAGTATTTT
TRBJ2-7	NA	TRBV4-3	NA	CASSQEGGAPYEQYF	TGCGCCAGCAGCCAAGAAGGGGGGGCCCCCTACGAGCAGTACTTC
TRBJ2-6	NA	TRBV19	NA	CASSTLFRPGANVLTF	TGTGCCAGTAGTACCCTTTTCAGACCCGGGGCCAACGTCCTGACTTTC
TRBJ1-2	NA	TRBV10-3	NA	CAISGQPPGRYGYTF	TGTGCCATCAGTGGACAGCCCCCTGGGCGCTATGGCTACACCTTC
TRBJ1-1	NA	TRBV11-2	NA	CASSLVPSSTAFYTEAFF	TGTGCCAGCAGCTTAGTGCCGTCGTCGACCGCTTTTTACACTGAAGCTTTCTTT
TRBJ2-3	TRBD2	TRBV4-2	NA	CASSQVSGTTDTQYF	TGTGCCAGCAGCCAAGTCAGCGGGACCACAGATACGCAGTATTTT
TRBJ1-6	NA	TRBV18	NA	CASSPTEGYVRSAASPLHF	TGTGCCAGCTCTCCGACCGAAGGCTACGTTAGATCCGCGGCTTCACCCCTCCACTTT
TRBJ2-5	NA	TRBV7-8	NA	CASSLAPVGDLGETQYF	TGTGCCAGCAGCTTAGCTCCCGTGGGCGACCTCGGAGAGACCCAGTACTTC
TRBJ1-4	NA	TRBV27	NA	CASSLTYTDVNEKLFF	TGTGCCAGCAGTTTAACCTATACGGATGTTAATGAAAAACTGTTTTTT
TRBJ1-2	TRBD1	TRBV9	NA	CASSRGQDFLNGYTF	TGTGCCAGCAGCCGAGGACAGGATTTTCTTAATGGCTACACCTTC
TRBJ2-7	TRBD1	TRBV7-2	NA	CASSLDRESSYEQYF	TGTGCCAGCAGCTTGGACAGGGAGAGCTCCTACGAGCAGTACTTC
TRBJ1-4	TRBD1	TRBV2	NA	CASSPPDRGFEKLFF	TGTGCCAGCAGTCCACCGGACAGGGGTTTTGAAAAACTGTTTTTT
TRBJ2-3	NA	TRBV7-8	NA	CASSLGPRRGPEFCTDTQYF	TGTGCCAGCAGCTTAGGACCTCGGCGGGGGCCCGAGTTTTGCACAGATACGCAGTATTTT
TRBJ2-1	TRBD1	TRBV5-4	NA	CASNPRQGYNEQFF	TGTGCCAGCAACCCCAGACAGGGTTACAATGAGCAGTTCTTC
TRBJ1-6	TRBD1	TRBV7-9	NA	CASSLAFDRGRHSPLHF	TGTGCCAGCAGCTTAGCGTTCGACAGGGGGAGACATTCACCCCTCCACTTT
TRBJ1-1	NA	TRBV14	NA	CASPGRRNTEAFF	TGTGCCAGCCCCGGGAGGAGGAACACTGAAGCTTTCTTT
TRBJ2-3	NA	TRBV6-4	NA	CASSERGTSTDTQYF	TGTGCCAGCAGTGAGAGGGGGACTAGCACAGATACGCAGTATTTT